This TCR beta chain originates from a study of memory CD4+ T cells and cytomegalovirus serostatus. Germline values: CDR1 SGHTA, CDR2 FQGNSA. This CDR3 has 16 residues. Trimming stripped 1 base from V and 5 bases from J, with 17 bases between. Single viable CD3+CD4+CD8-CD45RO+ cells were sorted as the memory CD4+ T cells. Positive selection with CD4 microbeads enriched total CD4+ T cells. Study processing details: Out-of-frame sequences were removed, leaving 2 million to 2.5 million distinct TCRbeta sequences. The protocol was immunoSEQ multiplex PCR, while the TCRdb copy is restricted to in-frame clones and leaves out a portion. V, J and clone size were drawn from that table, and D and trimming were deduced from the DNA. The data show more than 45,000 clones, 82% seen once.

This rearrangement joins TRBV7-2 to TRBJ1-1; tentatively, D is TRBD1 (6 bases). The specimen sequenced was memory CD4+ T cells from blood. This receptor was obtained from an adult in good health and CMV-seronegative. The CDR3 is CASSLVTGGARTEAFF. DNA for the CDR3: TGTGCCAGCAGCTTAGTCACGGGGGGCGCGAGAACTGAAGCTTTCTTT.